The rows below give T cell receptor beta chains drawn from one sample of a study of blood T cell repertoires in COVID-19. Assay used: immunoSEQ multiplex PCR; TCRdb lists only in-frame clones, some missing. The data show about 240,000 clones, 82% seen once. Sequencing used peripheral blood. The origin of the receptors is a woman aged 55-69 years with active or convalescent COVID-19. Both conserved end residues are part of each CDR3. A D gene is named only where the DNA matches it firmly. Part of the rows lack a size; the others show once, few, many or a class for expanded clones.

>TRBJ2-5|NA|NA|TRBV3-1/TRBV3-2
TGTGCCAGCAGCCAATTGAGGGGGTTCAGCGAGACCCAGTACTTC
CASSQLRGFSETQYF
>TRBJ2-1|TRBD2|NA|TRBV7-6
TGTGCCAGCAGCCCCGCGGGACTAGCGGGGAGTGAGCAGTTCTTC
CASSPAGLAGSEQFF
>TRBJ2-5|TRBD2|NA|TRBV9
TGTGCCAGCAGCCCCCGACGGGAGGAAGTGACCCAGTACTTC
CASSPRREEVTQYF
>TRBJ1-6|TRBD1|NA|TRBV19
TGTGCCAGTACCAGGTGGGACAGGGGGCGAAATTCACCCCTCCACTTT
CASTRWDRGRNSPLHF
>TRBJ2-3|TRBD1|few|TRBV5-8
TGTGCCAGCAGCTTAAGGGACAGGGTAACAGATACGCAGTATTTT
CASSLRDRVTDTQYF
>TRBJ2-6|NA|once|TRBV3-1/TRBV3-2
TGTGCCAGCAGCCTGGGGGCCTCTGGGGCCAACGTCCTGACTTTC
CASSLGASGANVLTF
>TRBJ2-7|NA|NA|TRBV6-2/TRBV6-3
TGTGCCAGCAGTTTAACAGGGTACGAGCAGTACTTC
CASSLTGYEQYF
>TRBJ1-2|NA|NA|TRBV27
TGTGCCAGCAGGCAAGACAGCGTAAGTCCATATGGCTACACCTTC
CASRQDSVSPYGYTF
>TRBJ2-3|TRBD2|NA|TRBV5-1
TGCGCCAGCAGCCCCCGGGGGCGGGGGGAAGATACGCAGTATTTT
CASSPRGRGEDTQYF
>TRBJ1-2|NA|NA|TRBV6-2/TRBV6-3
TGTGCCAGCAGCCCCCAGTCGTATGGCTACACCTTC
CASSPQSYGYTF